These T cell receptor beta chains were read from a single sample in a study of regulatory T cells in long-lasting Graves disease. TCRdb re-called the multiplex PCR reads with MiXCR, one entry per CDR3 protein. The sample holds a few hundred thousand distinct CDR3 sequences, around 17% seen once. These sequences were also reported in another study, on T cells in Graves' hyperthyroidism and ophthalmopathy.

The input for sequencing was peripheral blood mononuclear cells (PBMCs), taken at new diagnosis, from a patient treated with antithyroid drugs. The source is a man aged 35 to 55 with Graves disease. CDR3s include the opening cysteine and the closing phenylalanine or tryptophan. The D gene is left open where the match is weak. The size field is filled for only some rows; it gives once, few, many or a size class.

CDR3nt: TGCGCCAGCAGCCGTCTGACAGGGCCCCAAGAGACCCAGTACTTC
CDR3aa: CASSRLTGPQETQYF
j_gene: TRBJ2-5
abundance: few
v_gene: TRBV5-1
d_gene: TRBD1

CDR3nt: TGCAGTGCTAGAATACGTTTCGATGAGCAGTTCTTC
CDR3aa: CSARIRFDEQFF
j_gene: TRBJ2-1
abundance: -
v_gene: TRBV20-1
d_gene: -

CDR3nt: TGTGCCAGCCAAAGGAGATCGGGCCTATTTTACAATGAGCAGTTCTTC
CDR3aa: CASQRRSGLFYNEQFF
j_gene: TRBJ2-1
abundance: -
v_gene: TRBV7-9
d_gene: -

CDR3nt: TGTGCCAGCAGTTACATGGCAGTAACTCCTCGAGGTGAAGCTTTCTTT
CDR3aa: CASSYMAVTPRGEAFF
j_gene: TRBJ1-1
abundance: many
v_gene: TRBV6-5
d_gene: -

CDR3nt: TGTGCCAGCAGTTTATCCCGGTCTAAGGGTTGGGGTGGGACCCAGTACTTC
CDR3aa: CASSLSRSKGWGGTQYF
j_gene: TRBJ2-5
abundance: many
v_gene: TRBV12-3/TRBV12-4
d_gene: -

CDR3nt: TGTGCCAGTAGTATCAAAGGGCCCGCGGTCTATGGCTACACCTTC
CDR3aa: CASSIKGPAVYGYTF
j_gene: TRBJ1-2
abundance: -
v_gene: TRBV19
d_gene: -

CDR3nt: TGTGCCAGCAGCCGGACAGCCCTATTCTACAATGAGCAGTTCTTC
CDR3aa: CASSRTALFYNEQFF
j_gene: TRBJ2-1
abundance: many
v_gene: TRBV11-3
d_gene: -

CDR3nt: TGTGCCACCAGTGAACCGGGGGAGGTCGTTCGGACAGATACGCAGTATTTT
CDR3aa: CATSEPGEVVRTDTQYF
j_gene: TRBJ2-3
abundance: many
v_gene: TRBV24-1
d_gene: -

CDR3nt: TGTGCCAGCAGTTTACAACCTGGGGGGTGGTCCGAGCAGTACTTC
CDR3aa: CASSLQPGGWSEQYF
j_gene: TRBJ2-7
abundance: -
v_gene: TRBV28
d_gene: -

CDR3nt: TGTGCCAGCAGCCAAGAGGTCAGGGCCCATCAGCCCCAGCATTTT
CDR3aa: CASSQEVRAHQPQHF
j_gene: TRBJ1-5
abundance: few
v_gene: TRBV4-2
d_gene: -

CDR3nt: TGTGCCAGCTCACCAAGACTGAATTCACCCCTCCACTTT
CDR3aa: CASSPRLNSPLHF
j_gene: TRBJ1-6
abundance: many
v_gene: TRBV18
d_gene: -

CDR3nt: TGTGCCAGCAGTTTGAATTCGGGGGAGAATGAAAAACTGTTTTTT
CDR3aa: CASSLNSGENEKLFF
j_gene: TRBJ1-4
abundance: many
v_gene: TRBV12-3/TRBV12-4
d_gene: -

CDR3nt: TGTGCCAGTAGCTCATACCCGACAGGGAAGGTGGAGACCCAGTACTTC
CDR3aa: CASSSYPTGKVETQYF
j_gene: TRBJ2-5
abundance: many
v_gene: TRBV7-9
d_gene: TRBD1

CDR3nt: TGCAGTGCTAGAAAATTACGGGGTCGCTACGAGCAGTACTTC
CDR3aa: CSARKLRGRYEQYF
j_gene: TRBJ2-7
abundance: many
v_gene: TRBV20-1
d_gene: -

CDR3nt: TGCAGTGCTAGGGAGCCGATTAAATACGAGCAGTACTTC
CDR3aa: CSAREPIKYEQYF
j_gene: TRBJ2-7
abundance: many
v_gene: TRBV20-1
d_gene: -

CDR3nt: TGTGCCAGCATGCGAACCGTTGCTGACACTGAAGCTTTCTTT
CDR3aa: CASMRTVADTEAFF
j_gene: TRBJ1-1
abundance: many
v_gene: TRBV2
d_gene: -

CDR3nt: TGTGCCAGCACCCTGAGGGGCGGACCAGCAACTAATGAAAAACTGTTTTTT
CDR3aa: CASTLRGGPATNEKLFF
j_gene: TRBJ1-4
abundance: -
v_gene: TRBV7-9
d_gene: -

CDR3nt: TGTGCCAGCAGCTTAGGCGGCAGCGGAGCTAACTATGGCTACACCTTC
CDR3aa: CASSLGGSGANYGYTF
j_gene: TRBJ1-2
abundance: -
v_gene: TRBV7-2
d_gene: -

CDR3nt: TGTGCCAGCAGCTTTAATTCGGGGGTGAACACTGAAGCTTTCTTT
CDR3aa: CASSFNSGVNTEAFF
j_gene: TRBJ1-1
abundance: many
v_gene: TRBV11-2
d_gene: -

CDR3nt: TGTGCCAGCAGTTCCGCCGGGACAGGGCGAAACTATGGCTACACCTTC
CDR3aa: CASSSAGTGRNYGYTF
j_gene: TRBJ1-2
abundance: -
v_gene: TRBV6-2/TRBV6-3
d_gene: TRBD1

CDR3nt: TGTGCCAGTAGTATAGGCGGGGGTTTTTCGGATACGCAGTATTTT
CDR3aa: CASSIGGGFSDTQYF
j_gene: TRBJ2-3
abundance: few
v_gene: TRBV19
d_gene: TRBD2

CDR3nt: TGTGCCAGCAGCGCGGACAGAACAGGGTACTACAATGAGCAGTTCTTC
CDR3aa: CASSADRTGYYNEQFF
j_gene: TRBJ2-1
abundance: -
v_gene: TRBV9
d_gene: -

CDR3nt: TGTGCCAGCAGTCCCTCCAGCGGACGCGCTGGCACAGATACGCAGTATTTT
CDR3aa: CASSPSSGRAGTDTQYF
j_gene: TRBJ2-3
abundance: many
v_gene: TRBV12-3/TRBV12-4
d_gene: -

CDR3nt: TGTGCCAGCAGCCATGAGATCGGCACTGAAGCTTTCTTT
CDR3aa: CASSHEIGTEAFF
j_gene: TRBJ1-1
abundance: many
v_gene: TRBV3-1
d_gene: -

CDR3nt: TGTGCCAGCAGCTTAAGGACTCTGCAAGAGACCCAGTACTTC
CDR3aa: CASSLRTLQETQYF
j_gene: TRBJ2-5
abundance: many
v_gene: TRBV7-2
d_gene: -

CDR3nt: TGCAGTGCTAGAGATTTCGCGGGACTAGCGGGGGGGGCCACAGATACGCAGTATTTT
CDR3aa: CSARDFAGLAGGATDTQYF
j_gene: TRBJ2-3
abundance: -
v_gene: TRBV20-1
d_gene: TRBD2

CDR3nt: TGCAGTGCTAGAGATTTCGGGACGGGCACCGGGGAGCTGTTTTTT
CDR3aa: CSARDFGTGTGELFF
j_gene: TRBJ2-2
abundance: many
v_gene: TRBV20-1
d_gene: -

CDR3nt: TGTGCCAGCAGTTTATATGGCAGGCTACTCAATCAGCCCCAGCATTTT
CDR3aa: CASSLYGRLLNQPQHF
j_gene: TRBJ1-5
abundance: many
v_gene: TRBV28
d_gene: -

CDR3nt: TGCAGTGCTACGGGGGGGCGGGTAGAGACCCAGTACTTC
CDR3aa: CSATGGRVETQYF
j_gene: TRBJ2-5
abundance: many
v_gene: TRBV20-1
d_gene: TRBD2

CDR3nt: TGTGCCAGCAGGGGGGGAGGGCCGGCCTACAATGAGCAGTTCTTC
CDR3aa: CASRGGGPAYNEQFF
j_gene: TRBJ2-1
abundance: many
v_gene: TRBV2
d_gene: TRBD2

CDR3nt: TGTGCCAGCAGCTCCAACAGGGGCTACGAGCAGTACTTC
CDR3aa: CASSSNRGYEQYF
j_gene: TRBJ2-7
abundance: many
v_gene: TRBV11-2
d_gene: TRBD1

CDR3nt: TGTGCCAGCAGCTTAGCGGGCAGGGAGTTCTTC
CDR3aa: CASSLAGREFF
j_gene: TRBJ2-1
abundance: -
v_gene: TRBV7-8
d_gene: -